The clone carrying this T cell receptor beta chain has at least ten counts. The sample is drawn from a study of Graves' ophthalmopathy and Graves' hyperthyroidism. As the template, RNA transcripts were used to amplify TCR beta CDR3 regions. The library came from an HTBI-primed first-round RT-PCR and a second-round multiplex PCR. TCRdb re-called the multiplex PCR reads through MiXCR, storing one row per CDR3 protein. The table has about 740,000 distinct CDR3 sequences, roughly 41% seen once. V lost 2 bases and J 0 bases, leaving 5 bases between the germline ends. The CDR3 length is 14 residues. Germline-derived CDR1 and CDR2 are LNHNV and YYDKDF (reference sequence). Donors with ophthalmopathy: moderate-to-severe activity, CAS ≥3, NOSPECS ≥4, duration under 3 months. Additional autoimmune diseases, uncontrolled infections, pregnancy or lactation disqualified patients. Diagnostic conclusions were grounded in clinical symptoms, serum thyroxine, TRAb, thyroid ultrasound and orbital computed tomography. PBMCs were density-gradient isolated from around 10 ml fresh blood.

The chain carries TRBV15 and TRBJ1-5; no reliable D call. The sample comprised peripheral blood. This clonotype was sampled from an adult man with Graves' ophthalmopathy. In nucleotides, the CDR3 is TGTGCCACCAGCAGACCACCTAGCAATCAGCCCCAGCATTTT. Protein sequence: CATSRPPSNQPQHF. The full variable domain, with the rest looked up from reference TRBV15 and TRBJ1-5, is DAMVIQNPRYQVTQFGKPVTLSCSQTLNHNVMYWYQQKSSQAPKLLFHYYDKDFNNEADTPDNFQSRRPNTSFCFLDIRSPGLGDTAMYLCATSRPPSNQPQHFGDGTRLSIL.